Following are 23 T cell receptor beta chains from one sample sequenced in a study of blood T cell repertoires in COVID-19. TCRdb's copy holds only in-frame clones and misses some; the assay was immunoSEQ multiplex PCR. Of about 52,000 clones listed, approximately 80% are singletons. Sequenced material: peripheral blood. The receptors stem from a man older than 75 with COVID-19, enrolled during active disease.

This chain links TRBV7-3 with TRBJ2-1, with D uncertain. Per germline, CDR1 SGHTA and CDR2 FQGTGA. V lost 2 bases to trimming and J lost 4 bases, with 9 bases between them. This CDR3 has 14 residues. The CDR3 loop is CASSLLPGYNEQFF. The CDR3 region has the DNA TGTGCCAGCAGCTTACTACCGGGTTACAATGAGCAGTTCTTC.

The rearrangement uses TRBV12-3 or TRBV12-4 and TRBJ1-3; maybe TRBD1 (5 bases). The CDR3 extends over 12 amino acids. Trimming left V 4 bases short and J 8 bases short, with 9 bases between. The CDR3 here is CASSSQGHTIYF. CDR3 nucleotide sequence: TGTGCCAGCAGTTCGCAGGGTCACACCATATATTTT.

The rearrangement uses TRBV30 and TRBJ1-1; 7 bases are a match to TRBD1. CDR3 size: 14 residues. V dropped 2 bases and J dropped 1; count of bases not matched to a gene: 4. Germline assignment: CDR1 GTSNPN and CDR2 SVGIG (reference sequence). The CDR3 region has the DNA TGTGCCTGGAGTAAGACAGGGCCGAACACTGAAGCTTTCTTT. Translating it yields CAWSKTGPNTEAFF.

Only one count was recorded for this clone. The chain couples TRBV5-6 to TRBJ1-5, with a weak D call TRBD1 (6 bases). The V and J ends lost 2 bases and 3 bases respectively, with 15 bases between them. The CDR3 consists of 16 residues. Looked up from germline, CDR1 is SGHDT and CDR2 is YYEEEE. CDR3 loop: CASSLRVGADNQPQHF. CDR3 in DNA: TGTGCCAGCAGCTTAAGGGTGGGGGCGGACAATCAGCCCCAGCATTTT.

Comment on this clone: The sample carries other DNA sequences with the same CDR3. The CDR3 bases are TGTGCCAGCAGCCAAGTGGGGGGGACTGAAGCTTTCTTT. Translated, it gives CASSQVGGTEAFF. The rearrangement links TRBV3-1 (or the pseudogene TRBV3-2) to TRBJ1-1; maybe TRBD1 (5 bases). The CDR3 covers 13 residues. Trimming left V 1 base short and J 5 bases short, with 8 bases between. Germline loops: CDR1 LGHDT, CDR2 YNNKEL (reference sequence).

V is TRBV5-1 and J is TRBJ1-2, with D possibly being TRBD1 (5 bases). The germline V gene has CDR1 SGHRS and CDR2 YFSETQ. Trimming pared 1 base from V and 5 bases from J, leaving 21 bases between. The CDR3 consists of 17 residues. In DNA form, the CDR3 reads TGCGCCAGCAGCTTGAGTCCGAACGACAGAAGTCTATATGGCTACACCTTC. This translates into CASSLSPNDRSLYGYTF.

The chain is built from TRBV3-1 (or the pseudogene TRBV3-2) and TRBJ1-4; 9 bases are shared with TRBD1. The CDR3 has 15 residues. Germline V lookup: CDR1 LGHDT, CDR2 YNNKEL (reference sequence). V shed 1 base, J shed 8 bases, and the junction held 5 bases outside the gene matches. CDR3 nucleotides: TGTGCCAGCAGCCAAGGGACAGGGGAAAGAGAAAAACTGTTTTTT. Translated: CASSQGTGEREKLFF.

The rearrangement links TRBV3-1 (or the pseudogene TRBV3-2) to TRBJ1-3; D not certain. Germline V lookup: CDR1 LGHDT, CDR2 YNNKEL (reference sequence). V was pared by 3 bases and J by 4 bases, with 7 bases between. The CDR3 is 13 amino acids. This CDR3 is CASSQSAGNTIYF. CDR3 DNA sequence: TGTGCCAGCAGCCAGAGCGCGGGAAACACCATATATTTT.

This chain uses TRBV9 with TRBJ2-1; TRBD2 agrees at 16 bases. CDR3 size: 17 residues. With V trimmed by 0 bases and J by 7 bases, 4 bases remained unmatched. The V gene's germline CDR1 is SGDLS and CDR2 YYNGEE. CDR3 DNA: TGTGCCAGCAGCGTAGCAGGGACTAGCGGGGGGGGTAATGAGCAGTTCTTC. It translates to CASSVAGTSGGGNEQFF.

This rearrangement joins TRBV5-1 to TRBJ1-1; D may be TRBD1 (5 bases). The CDR3 runs to 14 residues. Between the trimmed V and J ends, which lost 0 bases and 5 bases, there was a span of 11 bases. Per the germline V gene, CDR1 is SGHRS and CDR2 is YFSETQ. The DNA for the CDR3 is TGCGCCAGCAGCTTGGTCGGGGGAAATACTGAAGCTTTCTTT. Translation: CASSLVGGNTEAFF. The full variable domain, in which reference TRBV5-1 and TRBJ1-1 provide the parts outside the CDR3, is KAGVTQTPRYLIKTRGQQVTLSCSPISGHRSVSWYQQTPGQGLQFLFEYFSETQRNKGNFPGRFSGRQFSNSRSEMNVSTLELGDSALYLCASSLVGGNTEAFFGQGTRLTVV.

This clone was found once. The chain combines TRBV5-8 with TRBJ2-2; D is perhaps TRBD1 (6 bases). V dropped 0 bases and J dropped 4 bases, with 10 bases sitting between them. This CDR3 contains 15 residues. Per the germline V gene, CDR1 is SGHTS and CDR2 is YDEGEE. For the CDR3, the DNA is TGTGCCAGCAGCTTGGGGACAGATCTCACCGGGGAGCTGTTTTTT. Residues: CASSLGTDLTGELFF. The variable domain in full, completed from reference TRBV5-8 and TRBJ2-2, reads EAGVTQSPTHLIKTRGQQATLRCSPISGHTSVYWYQQALGLGLQFLLWYDEGEERNRGNFPPRFSGRQFPNYSSELNVNALELEDSALYLCASSLGTDLTGELFFGEGSRLTVL.

V gene TRBV25-1 combines with J gene TRBJ2-2, with 8 bases that match TRBD1. The CDR3 extends over 17 amino acids. CDR1 MGHDK and CDR2 SYGVNS come from the germline V gene. The trim removed 4 bases at V and 3 bases at J, leaving 10 bases unmatched. The CDR3 is CASSGWTGRSDTGELFF. Written as DNA, the CDR3 is TGTGCCAGCAGTGGGTGGACAGGGCGTAGTGACACCGGGGAGCTGTTTTTT.

This rearrangement joins TRBV28 to TRBJ1-4; TRBD1 matches 7 bases. Trimming took 4 bases from V and 3 from J; bases not matched to a gene: 5. Per germline, CDR1 MDHEN and CDR2 SYDVKM. The CDR3 totals 15 residues. CDR3 sequence (DNA): TGTGCCAGCAGTTCCTCACAGGGGTCTAATGAAAAACTGTTTTTT. Its translation: CASSSSQGSNEKLFF.

V gene TRBV7-2 combines with J gene TRBJ1-5, with D possibly TRBD1 on 5 matching bases. Germline V gene sequence: CDR1 SGHTA, CDR2 FQGNSA. The CDR3 has 14 residues. With 0 bases removed from V and 6 bases from J, the gap between germline ends came to 9 bases. CDR3 region: CASSLAGEAQPQHF. CDR3 nucleotides: TGTGCCAGCAGCTTAGCAGGGGAGGCTCAGCCCCAGCATTTT. Using reference TRBV7-2 and TRBJ1-5 for the parts outside the CDR3, the full variable domain is GAGVSQSPSNKVTEKGKDVELRCDPISGHTALYWYRQSLGQGLEFLIYFQGNSAPDKSGLPSDRFSAERTGGSVSTLTIQRTQQEDSAVYLCASSLAGEAQPQHFGDGTRLSIL.

The chain recombines TRBV19 with TRBJ1-4; TRBD1 is a possible D gene (5 bases). The CDR3 spans 12 residues. The V gene's germline CDR1 is LNHDA and CDR2 SQIVND (reference sequence). The CDR3 DNA reads TGTGTTTCGACAGCAACTAATGAAAAACTGTTTTTT. Its translation is CVSTATNEKLFF.

V gene TRBV19 combines with J gene TRBJ1-4; D might be TRBD1 (5 bases). The V gene lost 2 bases and the J gene lost 5 bases, with 12 bases spanning the gap. This CDR3 contains 15 residues. Germline V gives CDR1 LNHDA, CDR2 SQIVND (reference sequence). The CDR3 coding sequence is TGTGCCAGTAGTATAATCCGGGACTGGAATGAAAAACTGTTTTTT. Its protein product is CASSIIRDWNEKLFF. Full variable domain (rest looked up from reference TRBV19 and TRBJ1-4): DGGITQSPKYLFRKEGQNVTLSCEQNLNHDAMYWYRQDPGQGLRLIYYSQIVNDFQKGDIAEGYSVSREKKESFPLTVTSAQKNPTAFYLCASSIIRDWNEKLFFGSGTQLSVL.

This rearrangement joins TRBV29-1 to TRBJ2-1; D may be TRBD2 (5 bases). The V and J ends lost 7 bases and 0 bases respectively, with 13 bases between them. This CDR3 has 14 residues. Germline V gene data show CDR1 as SQVTM and CDR2 as ANQGSEA. CDR3 bases: TGCAGCGCCAGGACTCTGCTCTCCTACAATGAGCAGTTCTTC. Protein product: CSARTLLSYNEQFF.

The rearrangement joins TRBV7-7 to TRBJ1-5; TRBD1 might be the D (6 bases). This CDR3 is built from 14 residues. V was pared by 5 bases and J by 3 bases, with 11 bases between. Germline values: CDR1 SSHAT, CDR2 FNYEAQ (reference sequence). The CDR3 sequence is CASSQGTINQPQHF. The CDR3 nucleotides read TGTGCCAGCAGCCAAGGGACAATCAATCAGCCCCAGCATTTT.

The chain recombines TRBV4-1 with TRBJ2-3; D possibly corresponds to TRBD2 (6 bases). V was cut by 4 bases and J by 1 base, with 24 bases left in between. The CDR3 spans 19 residues. The germline CDR1 and CDR2 sequences are MGHRA and YSYEKL. CDR3 amino acids: CASSRPPLVAGTGTDTQYF. The CDR3 nucleotides are TGCGCCAGCAGCCGACCCCCGCTTGTGGCAGGGACTGGCACAGATACGCAGTATTTT.

The chain joins TRBV4-1 to TRBJ1-5; 8 bases align to TRBD1. Trimming removed 4 bases from V and 7 bases from J; junction bases left unmatched: 9. There are 15 residues in the CDR3. Germline CDR1 reads MGHRA; CDR2 reads YSYEKL. The CDR3 bases are TGCGCCAGCAGCCTAAAGGACAGGGAGGCCCAGCCCCAGCATTTT. This encodes CASSLKDREAQPQHF.

This chain links TRBV2 with TRBJ1-2, with no clear D. There are 15 residues in the CDR3. Germline V gene lookup returns CDR1 SNHLY and CDR2 FYNNEI. Trimming removed 0 bases from V and 8 bases from J, with 16 bases in between. The CDR3 region is CASSEAATRPEGYTF. The DNA for the CDR3 is TGTGCCAGCAGTGAAGCTGCGACCCGGCCGGAGGGCTACACCTTC.

The CDR3 is CATSDFPGGTDTQYF. The CDR3 nucleotides are TGTGCCACCAGTGATTTCCCCGGGGGTACAGATACGCAGTATTTT. J is TRBJ2-3 and V is TRBV24-1; perhaps TRBD2 as D (6 bases). The CDR3 covers 15 residues. Germline CDR1 KGHDR, CDR2 SFDVKD. V was clipped by 1 base and J by 3 bases, with 10 bases between them.

The chain links TRBV6-6 to TRBJ2-5, with D perhaps matching TRBD2 (7 bases). V was clipped by 10 bases and J by 7 bases, with 13 bases between them. The length of the CDR3 is 11 residues. Germline V gives CDR1 MNHNY, CDR2 SVGAGI (reference sequence). The DNA for the CDR3 is TGTGCCACCGGGGGGCCTGGGACCCAGTACTTC. Translating it yields CATGGPGTQYF.